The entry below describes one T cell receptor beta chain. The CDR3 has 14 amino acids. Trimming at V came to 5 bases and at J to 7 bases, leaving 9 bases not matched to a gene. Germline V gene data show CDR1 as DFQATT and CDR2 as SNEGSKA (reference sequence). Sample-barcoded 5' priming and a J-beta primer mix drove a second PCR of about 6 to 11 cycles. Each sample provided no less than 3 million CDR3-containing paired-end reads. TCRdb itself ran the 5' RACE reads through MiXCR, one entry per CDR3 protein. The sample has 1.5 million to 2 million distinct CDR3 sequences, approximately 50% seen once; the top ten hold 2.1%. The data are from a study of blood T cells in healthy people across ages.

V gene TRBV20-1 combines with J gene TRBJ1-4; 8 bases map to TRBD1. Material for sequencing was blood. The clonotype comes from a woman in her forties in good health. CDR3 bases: TGCAGTGCTCCACAGGGGGGGGGCGGTGAAAAACTGTTTTTT. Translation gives CSAPQGGGGEKLFF.